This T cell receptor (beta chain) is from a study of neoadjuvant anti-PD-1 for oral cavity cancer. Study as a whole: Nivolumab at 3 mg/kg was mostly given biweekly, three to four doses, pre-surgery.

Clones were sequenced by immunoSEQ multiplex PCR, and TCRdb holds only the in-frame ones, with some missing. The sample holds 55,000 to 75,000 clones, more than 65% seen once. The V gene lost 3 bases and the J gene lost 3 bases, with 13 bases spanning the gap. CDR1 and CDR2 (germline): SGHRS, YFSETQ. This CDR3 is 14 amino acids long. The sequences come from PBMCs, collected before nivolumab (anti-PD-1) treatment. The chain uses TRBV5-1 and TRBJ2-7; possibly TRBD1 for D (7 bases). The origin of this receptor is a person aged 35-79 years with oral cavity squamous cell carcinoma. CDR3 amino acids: CASSSAGGNYEQYF. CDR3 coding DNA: TGCGCCAGCAGCTCGGCAGGGGGGAACTACGAGCAGTACTTC.